These 28 T cell receptor beta chains were sequenced from one sample in a study of STAT5B mutations in CD4+ large granular lymphocyte leukemia. The repertoire was sequenced with immunoSEQ multiplex PCR; TCRdb's copy has only in-frame clones and lacks some. The table includes about 45,000 clones, 80% to 90% detected once. The material sequenced was CD4+ T cells from blood buffy coats. These receptors all stem from a human donor in good health.

The chain joins TRBV7-3 to TRBJ2-3; no clear D. The V end was cut by 5 bases, the J end by 0 bases, with 12 bases between. This CDR3 is 15 amino acids long. Germline values: CDR1 SGHTA, CDR2 FQGTGA. The CDR3 region is CASSRSVASTDTQYF. The CDR3, as DNA: TGTGCCAGCAGCCGGTCGGTAGCAAGCACAGATACGCAGTATTTT.

The V call is TRBV28, the J call TRBJ2-7; maybe TRBD1 (5 bases). The V end lost 9 bases, the J end lost 3 bases, and 18 bases lay between the germline ends. Germline V gives CDR1 MDHEN, CDR2 SYDVKM. This CDR3 comprises 14 residues. DNA for the CDR3: TGTGCCAGTACCCCGGGCGGACAATACTACGAGCAGTACTTC. Its protein is CASTPGGQYYEQYF.

V usage is TRBV11-3 and J usage is TRBJ2-7; TRBD1 or TRBD2 may be the D gene (5 bases each). The V gene's germline CDR1 is SGHNT and CDR2 YENEEA. Trimming took 0 bases from V and 6 from J, leaving 9 bases between them. This CDR3 has 13 residues. CDR3: CASSLEEGTEQYF. Here the CDR3 DNA reads TGTGCCAGCAGCTTAGAAGAGGGGACCGAGCAGTACTTC. Looking up the rest from reference TRBV11-3 and TRBJ2-7 gives the full variable domain: EAGVVQSPRYKIIEKKQPVAFWCNPISGHNTLYWYLQNLGQGPELLIRYENEEAVDDSQLPKDRFSAERLKGVDSTLKIQPAELGDSAVYLCASSLEEGTEQYFGPGTRLTVT.

The rearrangement uses TRBV2 and TRBJ2-1; 12 bases line up with TRBD2. The trim removed 8 bases at V and 3 bases at J, leaving 2 bases unmatched. Germline CDR1 SNHLY, CDR2 FYNNEI. The CDR3 has 14 amino acids. CDR3 DNA sequence: TGTGCCAGCCGGGGACTAGCGGGCTACAATGAGCAGTTCTTC. Translation: CASRGLAGYNEQFF.

The gene calls are TRBV27 and TRBJ1-2; 8 nucleotides agree with TRBD1. The germline gives CDR1 MNHEY, CDR2 SMNVEV (reference sequence). V lost 10 bases to trimming and J lost 3 bases; unmatched junction nucleotides: 7. The CDR3 loop spans 13 amino acids. DNA of the CDR3: TGTGCCACCAGCCCGGACAGGGACTATGGCTACACCTTC. As protein: CATSPDRDYGYTF.

This chain links TRBV30 with TRBJ1-3; D is uncertain. The germline CDR1 and CDR2 sequences are GTSNPN and SVGIG (reference sequence). CDR3 length: 12 residues. The V and J ends lost 7 bases and 2 bases respectively, with 9 bases between them. CDR3 loop: CALGVAGNTIYF. CDR3 DNA sequence: TGTGCCTTGGGAGTTGCTGGAAACACCATATATTTT. Combining the CDR3 with reference TRBV30 and TRBJ1-3 gives the whole variable domain SQTIHQWPATLVQPVGSPLSLECTVEGTSNPNLYWYRQAAGRGLQLLFYSVGIGQISSEVPQNLSASRPQDRQFILSSKKLLLSDSGFYLCALGVAGNTIYFGEGSWLTVV.

As for this clone: Its ends do not fully match the called genes, so a read error is possible. The chain employs TRBV5-1 and TRBJ2-4; D uncertain. Germline CDR1 is SGHRS and CDR2 is YFSETQ. The CDR3 runs 15 residues. The CDR3 region is CASSLGLLAKNIQYF. As DNA, the CDR3 is TGCGCCAGCAGTTTGGGGTTACTAGCCAAAAACATTCAGTACTTC.

The chain combines TRBV7-3 with TRBJ2-7; 9 positions match TRBD2. CDR3 length equals 13 residues. Germline CDR1 SGHTA, CDR2 FQGTGA. J gave up 0 bases and V 8 bases, and 2 bases lay outside the gene matches. The CDR3 reads CASSSGISYEQYF. The CDR3 DNA reads as TGTGCCAGCTCTAGCGGGATCTCCTACGAGCAGTACTTC.

The chain is built from TRBV29-1 and TRBJ2-3, with D perhaps being TRBD1 or TRBD2 (5 bases each). There are 13 residues in the CDR3. Germline CDR1 reads SQVTM; CDR2 reads ANQGSEA. Trimming shortened V by 4 bases and J by 0 bases, and 8 bases separated the two germline ends. The CDR3 region is CSVGDQSTDTQYF. In DNA form, the CDR3 reads TGCAGCGTTGGGGACCAAAGCACAGATACGCAGTATTTT.

V and J are TRBV2 and TRBJ1-5; TRBD1 is a possible D gene (5 bases). V lost 8 bases and J 3 bases, leaving 17 bases between the germline ends. Germline-derived CDR1 and CDR2 are SNHLY and FYNNEI. The CDR3 runs 15 residues. CDR3 in amino acids: CASRQTEKANQPQHF. The CDR3 DNA is TGTGCCAGCCGACAGACCGAGAAGGCCAATCAGCCCCAGCATTTT.

The gene calls are TRBV28 and TRBJ1-1; D perhaps matches TRBD1 (6 bases). V lost 2 bases and J 5 bases, leaving 6 bases between the germline ends. The CDR3 covers 12 residues. In germline, CDR1 is MDHEN, CDR2 SYDVKM. The CDR3 is CASSLDRTEAFF. Written as DNA, the CDR3 is TGTGCCAGCAGTTTAGACAGGACTGAAGCTTTCTTT.

The chain couples TRBV5-1 to TRBJ2-7, with D tentatively TRBD1 (6 bases). V was trimmed by 5 bases and J by 2 bases, leaving 11 bases between them. CDR1 SGHRS and CDR2 YFSETQ come from the germline V gene. CDR3 length: 13 residues. CDR3 region: CASRTGTPYEQYF. The CDR3 region has the DNA TGCGCCAGCAGAACCGGGACACCCTACGAGCAGTACTTC.

This clone was recorded only once. The chain employs TRBV7-3 and TRBJ2-7; the match to TRBD2 covers 7 bases. V dropped 0 bases and J dropped 6; count of bases not matched to a gene: 8. The CDR3 is made up of 15 amino acids. Per germline, CDR1 SGHTA and CDR2 FQGTGA. The DNA of the CDR3 is TGTGCCAGCAGCTTAACGGGAGGGAACCAAGGCGAGCAGTACTTC. This sequence encodes CASSLTGGNQGEQYF. Based on the CDR3 plus reference TRBV7-3 and TRBJ2-7, the full variable domain is GAGVSQTPSNKVTEKGKYVELRCDPISGHTALYWYRQSLGQGPEFLIYFQGTGAADDSGLPNDRFFAVRPEGSVSTLKIQRTERGDSAVYLCASSLTGGNQGEQYFGPGTRLTVT.

This clone was picked up a small number of times. The rearrangement joins TRBV29-1 to TRBJ1-4, with a tentative D call TRBD1 (6 bases). The CDR3 is 12 amino acids. Germline CDR1 and CDR2: SQVTM and ANQGSEA. The V gene lost 5 bases and the J gene lost 7 bases, with 11 bases spanning the gap. The CDR3 loop is CSVKGGSEKLFF. The CDR3 DNA reads as TGCAGCGTTAAAGGGGGAAGTGAAAAACTGTTTTTT.

The gene calls are TRBV18 and TRBJ1-2, with D possibly matching TRBD1 (5 bases). In germline, CDR1 is KGHSH, CDR2 LQKENI. V lost 6 bases and J 7 bases, leaving 18 bases between the germline ends. The CDR3 totals 14 residues. Here the CDR3 reads CASSPGTEDAGYTF. CDR3 sequence (DNA): TGTGCCAGCTCGCCCGGGACGGAAGATGCTGGCTACACCTTC.

This clone was observed a single time. The chain is built from TRBV4-2 and TRBJ2-1, with 8 nucleotides matching TRBD1. Per the germline V gene, CDR1 is LGHNA and CDR2 is YNFKEQ. Trimming removed 1 base from V and 15 bases from J; junction bases left unmatched: 11. CDR3 length: 14 amino acids. CDR3: CASSQGGQRDRLFF. CDR3 DNA: TGTGCCAGCAGCCAAGGGGGTCAGAGGGACAGGCTGTTCTTC.

This clone has only one observation. V gene TRBV28 combines with J gene TRBJ1-2, with D unclear. The CDR3 sequence is 15 residues long. Looked up from germline, CDR1 is MDHEN and CDR2 is SYDVKM. The V end was cut by 6 bases, the J end by 6 bases, with 20 bases between. Here the CDR3 reads CASRIPHMEENGYTF. The DNA of the CDR3 is TGTGCCAGCAGGATACCCCATATGGAGGAAAATGGCTACACCTTC.

The chain recombines TRBV7-2 with TRBJ1-3, with unresolved D. This CDR3 has 16 residues. Germline CDR1 SGHTA, CDR2 FQGNSA. Trimming removed 5 bases from V and 0 bases from J, with 14 bases in between. Written as DNA, the CDR3 is TGTGCCAGCAGCCCGGACGCCGGGAGCTCTGGAAACACCATATATTTT. Its translation: CASSPDAGSSGNTIYF.

The rearrangement links TRBV14 to TRBJ1-1; TRBD1 might be the D (6 bases). This CDR3 is 16 amino acids long. CDR1 is SGHDN and CDR2 is FVKESK in the germline V gene. Trimming took off 0 bases at V and 9 bases at J, with 20 bases between the two ends. DNA for the CDR3: TGTGCCAGCAGCCAAGAAGGAACGGGGGCTTGGGGAAAAGCTTTCTTT. It is translated as CASSQEGTGAWGKAFF.

J is TRBJ2-5 and V is TRBV2; 16 bases map to TRBD2. The CDR3 is made up of 16 amino acids. Per germline, CDR1 SNHLY and CDR2 FYNNEI. V lost 9 bases and J lost 2; bases outside the gene matches: 6. The CDR3 reads CARGLAGGNRQETQYF. CDR3 coding DNA: TGTGCCAGGGGACTAGCGGGAGGGAATCGACAAGAGACCCAGTACTTC.

The CDR3 loop is CASSVAEGEKTQYF. CDR3 nucleotides: TGTGCCAGCAGCGTAGCCGAGGGGGAGAAGACCCAGTACTTC. V is TRBV9 and J is TRBJ2-5; possible D gene TRBD1, 6 bases. The CDR3 loop spans 14 amino acids. Trimming left V 0 bases short and J 6 bases short, with 12 bases between. Germline V lookup: CDR1 SGDLS, CDR2 YYNGEE. The full variable domain, its missing parts supplied by reference TRBV9 and TRBJ2-5, is DSGVTQTPKHLITATGQRVTLRCSPRSGDLSVYWYQQSLDQGLQFLIQYYNGEERAKGNILERFSAQQFPDLHSELNLSSLELGDSALYFCASSVAEGEKTQYFGPGTRLLVL.

CDR3 bases: TGCGCCAGCAGCTACAACAACAGGGGGAACACTGAAGCTTTCTTT. Amino acids: CASSYNNRGNTEAFF. V is TRBV5-1 and J is TRBJ1-1; 7 positions match TRBD1. CDR3 length equals 15 residues. With V trimmed by 3 bases and J by 1 base, 6 bases remained unmatched. The germline V gene has CDR1 SGHRS and CDR2 YFSETQ.

The rearrangement uses TRBV9 and TRBJ2-1, with 7 bases that match TRBD2. The CDR3 runs to 16 residues. Unmatched junction bases numbered 7, after V lost 4 bases and J lost 0 bases. CDR1 is SGDLS and CDR2 is YYNGEE in the germline V gene. The CDR3 DNA reads TGTGCCAGCAGCCTCACTAGCGCCAGCTCCTACAATGAGCAGTTCTTC. Translation: CASSLTSASSYNEQFF.

The J gene is TRBJ2-7, the V gene TRBV6-5; a weak D match, TRBD2 (6 bases). The CDR3 runs to 14 residues. The V end lost 6 bases, the J end lost 6 bases, and 18 bases lay between the germline ends. Germline CDR1 and CDR2: MNHEY and SVGAGI. CDR3 loop: CASRTRDRRGEQYF. The CDR3, as DNA: TGTGCCAGCAGGACTAGGGACCGGCGTGGCGAGCAGTACTTC.

V usage is TRBV6-5 and J usage is TRBJ2-5; D remains ambiguous. CDR3 length equals 15 residues. The germline gives CDR1 MNHEY, CDR2 SVGAGI. V was shortened by 2 bases and J by 5 bases, with 15 bases between the two germline ends. The CDR3 DNA sequence: TGTGCCAGCAGTTACAACCCCCCCGGAACGGAGACCCAGTACTTC. Its translation is CASSYNPPGTETQYF.

In nucleotides, the CDR3 is TGTGCCAGCAAGCGGGGGCAAGGTTCACCCCTCCACTTT. Amino acids: CASKRGQGSPLHF. This chain uses TRBV6-5 with TRBJ1-6; maybe TRBD1 (6 bases). Germline lookup yields CDR1 MNHEY and CDR2 SVGAGI. V was shortened by 7 bases and J by 9 bases, with 13 bases between the two germline ends. The CDR3 runs to 13 residues.

The chain has TRBV5-6 and TRBJ1-2, with D tentatively TRBD1 (6 bases). CDR1 is SGHDT and CDR2 is YYEEEE in the germline V gene. Between the trimmed V and J ends, which lost 4 bases and 2 bases, there was a span of 9 bases. This CDR3 is built from 13 residues. CDR3 region: CASSLGQNYGYTF. The CDR3 bases are TGTGCCAGCAGCCTCGGACAGAACTATGGCTACACCTTC.

The gene calls are TRBV9 and TRBJ2-3; D is undetermined. Trimming left V 3 bases short and J 0 bases short, with 11 bases between. CDR3 length: 15 amino acids. Germline CDR1 is SGDLS and CDR2 is YYNGEE. CDR3 sequence (DNA): TGTGCCAGCAGCGCGACTGGTCTAAGCACAGATACGCAGTATTTT. Its translation: CASSATGLSTDTQYF.